A single sample gave rise to the 30 T cell receptor beta chains below, sequenced in a study of blood T cell repertoires in COVID-19. Only in-frame clones appear in the TCRdb table, and some are missing; sequencing was by immunoSEQ multiplex PCR. The sample comprises some 200,000 clones, more than 75% of which are singletons, and roughly 13% rests with the top ten. The specimen sequenced was peripheral blood. Receptors originate from a human donor in a cohort sampled during active COVID-19.

The genes are TRBV4-2 and TRBJ1-2; 8 bases line up with TRBD1. The CDR3 totals 18 residues. The V and J ends lost 1 base and 1 base, in that order; junction bases with no gene match: 11. The germline V gene encodes CDR1 LGHNA and CDR2 YNFKEQ. CDR3 sequence: CASSQGRYRGRLNYGYTF. The CDR3 DNA is TGTGCCAGCAGCCAAGGGCGGTACAGGGGGAGGCTTAACTATGGCTACACCTTC.

The rearrangement links TRBV28 to TRBJ1-1; 8 positions match TRBD1. This CDR3 region has 16 residues. V shed 5 bases, J shed 1 base, and the junction held 9 bases outside the gene matches. Germline CDR1 and CDR2: MDHEN and SYDVKM. The DNA of the CDR3 is TGTGCCAGCAGTACGCACCAGGGGGCTGGGAACACTGAAGCTTTCTTT. Protein product: CASSTHQGAGNTEAFF. The full variable domain, completed using reference TRBV28 and TRBJ1-1, is DVKVTQSSRYLVKRTGEKVFLECVQDMDHENMFWYRQDPGLGLRLIYFSYDVKMKEKGDIPEGYSVSREKKERFSLILESASTNQTSMYLCASSTHQGAGNTEAFFGQGTRLTVV.

V usage is TRBV5-6 and J usage is TRBJ2-7, with 11 nucleotides matching TRBD2. The CDR3 covers 15 residues. CDR1 is SGHDT, CDR2 YYEEEE, per germline. V trimming: 4 bases; J trimming: 3 bases; junction bases outside the gene matches: 6. As DNA, the CDR3 is TGTGCCAGCAGCAGAGGGACTAGCGGAGTCTACGAGCAGTACTTC. Its translation is CASSRGTSGVYEQYF.

The sample holds one count of this clone. The chain uses TRBV7-2 and TRBJ2-7; a possible D gene is TRBD2 (5 bases). The CDR3 sequence is 16 residues long. Germline V gene lookup returns CDR1 SGHTA and CDR2 FQGNSA. Trimming removed 5 bases at V and 0 bases at J, with 17 bases between. CDR3 nucleotides: TGTGCCAGCAGCCCCCTGCGGGCGGGCTCCTCCTACGAGCAGTACTTC. Amino acids: CASSPLRAGSSYEQYF.

The J gene is TRBJ1-5, the V gene TRBV3-1 (or the pseudogene TRBV3-2); TRBD1 matches 9 bases. Germline V gene data show CDR1 as LGHDT and CDR2 as YNNKEL (reference sequence). Losses at the gene ends were 3 bases for V and 7 bases for J; bases not matched to a gene: 10. The CDR3 covers 16 residues. The CDR3 spells CASSQSRTGAWQPQHF. The CDR3 DNA sequence: TGTGCCAGCAGCCAGTCCCGGACAGGGGCTTGGCAGCCCCAGCATTTT.

V usage is TRBV11-3 and J usage is TRBJ1-1; 8 bases map to TRBD1. V gave up 5 bases and J gave up 4 bases; unmatched junction bases: 6. This CDR3 has 14 amino acids. From germline, CDR1 is SGHNT and CDR2 YENEEA. The DNA of the CDR3 is TGTGCCAGCAGCCTAATTGGACAGGGCACTGAAGCTTTCTTT. It codes for CASSLIGQGTEAFF.

This clone was observed a few times. The rearrangement uses TRBV27 and TRBJ2-7; TRBD1 matches at 11 bases. Trimming cost V 3 bases and J 3 bases; bases outside gene matches: 1. The V gene's germline CDR1 is MNHEY and CDR2 SMNVEV (reference sequence). There are 14 residues in the CDR3. In DNA, the CDR3 is TGTGCCAGCAGTTTCGGGACAGGGGGCTACGAGCAGTACTTC. Protein product: CASSFGTGGYEQYF.

The genes are TRBV5-1 and TRBJ2-2; D gene ambiguous. This CDR3 is 15 amino acids long. Deletions cut 0 bases from V and 3 bases from J, with 9 bases between. The germline V gene encodes CDR1 SGHRS and CDR2 YFSETQ. The CDR3 sequence: CASSLVQYHTGELFF. CDR3 nucleotides: TGCGCCAGCAGCTTGGTTCAGTATCACACCGGGGAGCTGTTTTTT.

This clone was recorded at least ten times. This chain uses TRBV7-6 with TRBJ1-1; D gene ambiguous. CDR1 is SGHVS, CDR2 FNYEAQ, per germline. There are 15 residues in the CDR3. V lost 2 bases and J 1 base, leaving 11 bases between the germline ends. The CDR3 spells CASSLIVPGNTEAFF. DNA for the CDR3: TGTGCCAGCAGCTTAATAGTTCCCGGGAACACTGAAGCTTTCTTT.

This sequence joins TRBV7-2 and TRBJ1-6, with D hard to call. CDR1 and CDR2 from the germline V gene are SGHTA and FQGNSA. The V end lost 1 base, the J end lost 8 bases, and 6 bases lay between the germline ends. This CDR3 has 13 amino acids. In nucleotides, the CDR3 is TGTGCCAGCAGCTTAGATCCCGATTCACCCCTCCACTTT. The encoded protein is CASSLDPDSPLHF.

This clone was detected only once. This chain connects TRBV3-1 (or the pseudogene TRBV3-2) to TRBJ2-5, with D maybe TRBD2 (7 bases). CDR3 size: 17 residues. Germline CDR1 is LGHDT and CDR2 is YNNKEL (reference sequence). The ends were cut back, 4 bases at V and 2 bases at J, with 20 bases in the middle. In DNA form, the CDR3 reads TGTGCCAGCAGCCCTATGGGTGGCGGGGGCCCACAAGAGACCCAGTACTTC. Translated, it gives CASSPMGGGGPQETQYF.

This clone was seen a single time. The chain carries TRBV10-3 and TRBJ2-7, with 8 bases matching TRBD2. V shed 8 bases, J shed 6 bases, and the junction held 15 bases outside the gene matches. Germline-derived CDR1 and CDR2 are ENHRY and SYGVKD. This CDR3 has 15 residues. The CDR3 DNA reads TGTGCCATCGCCAACAAGGGAGCGGGAGATCTCGAGCAGTACTTC. Encoded protein: CAIANKGAGDLEQYF.

The chain carries TRBV5-5 and TRBJ1-1, with D possibly matching TRBD1 (6 bases). Germline-derived CDR1 and CDR2 are SGHKS and YYEKEE (reference sequence). Trimming took 1 base from V and 11 from J, leaving 24 bases between them. The CDR3 covers 16 residues. The CDR3 here is CASSLHLSDRRMEAFF. The CDR3, as DNA: TGTGCCAGCAGCTTGCATTTGAGTGACAGGAGGATGGAGGCTTTCTTT.

The V and J genes are TRBV5-8 and TRBJ1-2; no reliable D call. The CDR3 loop spans 14 amino acids. CDR1 and CDR2 from the germline V gene are SGHTS and YDEGEE. Trimming cost V 1 base and J 4 bases, with 11 bases left between them. The CDR3 loop reads CASSLLVGPYGYTF. The CDR3 DNA is TGTGCCAGCAGCTTGCTCGTTGGCCCCTATGGCTACACCTTC.

The chain is built from TRBV5-1 and TRBJ2-3; maybe TRBD1 (5 bases). Germline V gene data show CDR1 as SGHRS and CDR2 as YFSETQ. The CDR3 consists of 15 residues. V shed 0 bases and J shed 0 bases, with 8 bases lying between them. In DNA form, the CDR3 reads TGCGCCAGCAGCTTGGGACAGATTAGCACAGATACGCAGTATTTT. Translation gives CASSLGQISTDTQYF.

V usage is TRBV4-1 and J usage is TRBJ2-7, with a possible D match to TRBD1 (6 bases). The germline V and J ends were trimmed by 6 bases and 5 bases, with 11 bases remaining between them. CDR1 and CDR2 (germline): MGHRA, YSYEKL. The CDR3 extends over 12 amino acids. The chain's CDR3 is CASSQTGNEQYF. The CDR3 DNA reads as TGCGCCAGCAGTCAAACAGGGAACGAGCAGTACTTC.

The genes are TRBV5-1 and TRBJ2-3, with no clear D. Germline V CDR1 and CDR2: SGHRS, YFSETQ. The V and J ends lost 1 base and 0 bases respectively, with 6 bases between them. The CDR3 is made up of 14 amino acids. The CDR3: CASSLTSSTDTQYF. The CDR3 coding sequence is TGCGCCAGCAGCTTGACATCTAGCACAGATACGCAGTATTTT. Full variable domain (rest looked up from reference TRBV5-1 and TRBJ2-3): KAGVTQTPRYLIKTRGQQVTLSCSPISGHRSVSWYQQTPGQGLQFLFEYFSETQRNKGNFPGRFSGRQFSNSRSEMNVSTLELGDSALYLCASSLTSSTDTQYFGPGTRLTVL.

The chain employs TRBV7-2 and TRBJ1-6, with 9 bases matching TRBD1. The junction had 3 bases not matched to a gene; V was cut back by 1 base and J by 8 bases. The CDR3 covers 15 residues. Germline loops: CDR1 SGHTA, CDR2 FQGNSA. The CDR3 DNA sequence: TGTGCCAGCAGCTTAGACAGGGGGCCGGATTCACCCCTCCACTTT. It is translated as CASSLDRGPDSPLHF.

The chain combines TRBV2 with TRBJ1-1, with D tentatively TRBD1 (5 bases). Germline V CDR1 and CDR2: SNHLY, FYNNEI. Trimming took 6 bases from V and 9 from J, leaving 11 bases between them. The CDR3 has 11 amino acids. The CDR3 reads CASSWTRQAFF. The CDR3 nucleotides are TGTGCCAGCAGCTGGACAAGGCAAGCTTTCTTT.

The chain is built from TRBV5-4 and TRBJ2-2; no definite D call. The CDR3 is 14 amino acids. Looked up from germline, CDR1 is SGHNT and CDR2 is YYREEE (reference sequence). Between the trimmed V and J ends, which lost 2 bases and 0 bases, there was a span of 5 bases. The CDR3 here is CASSFEPNTGELFF. CDR3 bases: TGTGCCAGCAGCTTCGAGCCGAACACCGGGGAGCTGTTTTTT. The variable domain in full, completed from reference TRBV5-4 and TRBJ2-2, reads ETGVTQSPTHLIKTRGQQVTLRCSSQSGHNTVSWYQQALGQGPQFIFQYYREEENGRGNFPPRFSGLQFPNYSSELNVNALELDDSALYLCASSFEPNTGELFFGEGSRLTVL.

The V and J genes are TRBV2 and TRBJ2-3; possible D gene TRBD2, 5 bases. This CDR3 is built from 11 residues. Trimming took 10 bases from V and 6 from J, leaving 11 bases between them. The germline gives CDR1 SNHLY, CDR2 FYNNEI. The DNA for the CDR3 is TGTGCCAAAACCCTAGCCGATACGCAGTATTTT. Amino acid sequence: CAKTLADTQYF.

The chain combines TRBV7-6 with TRBJ2-2; D perhaps matches TRBD1 (6 bases). V was shortened by 6 bases and J by 6 bases, with 20 bases between the two germline ends. The germline V gene has CDR1 SGHVS and CDR2 FNYEAQ. CDR3 length: 16 amino acids. The CDR3 protein is CASSFRGRGMAGELFF. DNA for the CDR3: TGTGCCAGCAGTTTCCGAGGCAGGGGAATGGCCGGGGAGCTGTTTTTT. Based on the CDR3 plus reference TRBV7-6 and TRBJ2-2, the full variable domain is GAGVSQSPRYKVTKRGQDVALRCDPISGHVSLYWYRQALGQGPEFLTYFNYEAQQDKSGLPNDRFSAERPEGSISTLTIQRTEQRDSAMYRCASSFRGRGMAGELFFGEGSRLTVL.

The chain recombines TRBV9 with TRBJ2-7, with 7 bases identical to TRBD1. The V gene end was trimmed by 5 bases and the J gene end by 0 bases; junction bases not matched to a gene: 8. The CDR3 spans 15 residues. Germline CDR1 and CDR2: SGDLS and YYNGEE. The CDR3 loop is CASSSSDRVSYEQYF. The CDR3 DNA follows: TGTGCCAGCAGTTCCAGCGACAGGGTCTCCTACGAGCAGTACTTC.

The chain uses TRBV2 and TRBJ1-6; TRBD1 agrees at 10 bases. Germline V CDR1 and CDR2: SNHLY, FYNNEI. The CDR3 is 16 residues long. V lost 6 bases to trimming and J lost 7 bases; unmatched junction nucleotides: 9. CDR3 region: CASSAGTGAANSPLHF. Written as DNA, the CDR3 is TGTGCCAGCAGCGCCGGGACAGGGGCGGCAAATTCACCCCTCCACTTT.

The V and J genes are TRBV6-1 and TRBJ2-5; 10 nucleotides align to TRBD2. Trimming cost V 4 bases and J 2 bases; bases outside gene matches: 7. This CDR3 is 16 amino acids long. The germline V gene encodes CDR1 MNHNS and CDR2 SASEGT. CDR3 protein: CASSARASGGQETQYF. In DNA form, the CDR3 reads TGTGCCAGCAGTGCTCGGGCTAGCGGGGGACAAGAGACCCAGTACTTC.

This chain links TRBV6-5 with TRBJ1-2; D call uncertain. This CDR3 contains 13 residues. V lost 2 bases and J lost 2, with 6 bases in between. In germline, CDR1 is MNHEY, CDR2 SVGAGI. The CDR3 bases are TGTGCCAGCAGTTACGACGGGAACTATGGCTACACCTTC. This translates into CASSYDGNYGYTF.

The chain carries TRBV18 and TRBJ1-2; D is possibly TRBD1 (5 bases). The CDR3 is 14 residues long. CDR1 is KGHSH and CDR2 is LQKENI in the germline V gene. Deletions cut 3 bases from V and 4 bases from J, with 12 bases between. The CDR3 loop reads CASSPESGSYGYTF. The CDR3 DNA follows: TGTGCCAGCTCACCGGAGTCAGGGTCCTATGGCTACACCTTC.

The V call is TRBV28, the J call TRBJ1-5; no definite D call. V was pared by 6 bases and J by 6 bases, with 12 bases between. This CDR3 is 13 amino acids long. Germline CDR1 is MDHEN and CDR2 is SYDVKM. The CDR3 DNA reads TGTGCCAGCAGGGCGAGTAGGAGTCAGCCCCAGCATTTT. Its translation is CASRASRSQPQHF.

The chain uses TRBV6-6 and TRBJ1-2; no clear D. Trimming cost V 6 bases and J 4 bases, with 9 bases left between them. The CDR3 consists of 12 residues. Germline lookup yields CDR1 MNHNY and CDR2 SVGAGI (reference sequence). CDR3 loop: CASRDTFYGYTF. CDR3 sequence (DNA): TGTGCCAGCAGAGACACCTTCTATGGCTACACCTTC.

The chain recombines TRBV5-6 with TRBJ1-2, with D maybe TRBD1 (5 bases). The V end was cut by 5 bases, the J end by 3 bases, with 23 bases between. Per the germline V gene, CDR1 is SGHDT and CDR2 is YYEEEE. The CDR3 spans 17 residues. The CDR3 DNA follows: TGTGCCAGCAGTTCGATAGCGGAAAAGGGGCCTTACTATGGCTACACCTTC. This translates into CASSSIAEKGPYYGYTF.